This is a list of T cell receptor beta chains from one sample in a study of persistence of HIV-infected CD4 T cells. Antigens for these TCRs are unknown. The repertoire was sequenced with immunoSEQ multiplex PCR; TCRdb's copy has only in-frame clones and lacks some. The sample contains 35,000 to 40,000 clones, around 80% of which appear only once. The sample was CD4+ T cells sorted from PBMCs after roughly 18-hour stimulation, taken from a patient who received antiretroviral therapy. The source of these receptors is an adult man with HIV who was CMV-seropositive. Each CDR3 is given with its conserved first and last residue. Fields, in order: D gene, J gene, V gene, clone size, CDR3 protein, CDR3 DNA. D genes are given only for firm matches. Expanded clones get a size class; other rows say once, few or many, or leave the size out.

>-|TRBJ1-1|TRBV3-1/TRBV3-2|-
CASSPGVEAFF
TGTGCCAGCAGCCCAGGGGTTGAAGCTTTCTTT
>-|TRBJ1-1|TRBV6-5|-
CASSITAANTEAFF
TGTGCCAGCAGCATCACAGCAGCGAACACTGAAGCTTTCTTT
>-|TRBJ1-3|TRBV7-2|-
CASSLTSGPGNTIYF
TGTGCCAGCAGCTTAACCTCAGGGCCTGGAAACACCATATATTTT
>TRBD1|TRBJ1-1|TRBV19|-
CASSPRQGGDTEAFF
TGTGCCAGTAGTCCTCGACAGGGGGGCGACACTGAAGCTTTCTTT
>TRBD2|TRBJ2-1|TRBV2|-
CASIYSSGGFNEQFF
TGTGCCAGCATCTATAGTAGCGGGGGGTTCAATGAGCAGTTCTTC
>TRBD1|TRBJ1-5|TRBV7-9|-
CASSPPGRGHNQPQHF
TGTGCCAGCAGCCCCCCCGGGAGGGGGCACAATCAGCCCCAGCATTTT
>-|TRBJ2-3|TRBV19|-
CATRGRETDTQYF
TGTGCCACACGGGGGCGTGAGACAGATACGCAGTATTTT
>-|TRBJ2-5|TRBV19|once
CASSLSGVFGQETQYF
TGTGCCAGTAGTCTAAGTGGGGTGTTCGGACAAGAGACCCAGTACTTC
>-|TRBJ1-4|TRBV5-1|-
CASSELTGFEEKLFF
TGCGCCAGCAGCGAATTGACAGGCTTCGAAGAAAAACTGTTTTTT
>-|TRBJ1-2|TRBV3-1/TRBV3-2|-
CASSQGGGAGNYGYTF
TGTGCCAGCAGCCAAGGAGGAGGGGCAGGCAACTATGGCTACACCTTC
>-|TRBJ1-6|TRBV19|-
CASTPDRNSPLHF
TGTGCCAGTACGCCGGACCGCAATTCACCCCTCCACTTT
>-|TRBJ2-3|TRBV30|-
CAWTPPRGLDTQYF
TGTGCCTGGACCCCCCCCCGAGGATTAGATACGCAGTATTTT
>-|TRBJ1-2|TRBV5-1|-
CASSSTIGNYGYTF
TGCGCCAGCAGCTCTACTATTGGTAACTATGGCTACACCTTC
>-|TRBJ1-4|TRBV4-1|few
CASSPRAGGATNEKLFF
TGCGCCAGCAGCCCCCGGGCGGGGGGCGCGACTAATGAAAAACTGTTTTTT
>TRBD2|TRBJ2-1|TRBV18|-
CASSTGLAGGSREQFF
TGTGCCAGCTCAACGGGACTAGCGGGGGGATCGCGGGAGCAGTTCTTC
>-|TRBJ2-6|TRBV6-5|-
CASSYGGAGANVLTF
TGTGCCAGCAGTTACGGGGGAGCCGGGGCCAACGTCCTGACTTTC
>-|TRBJ1-1|TRBV6-2/TRBV6-3|few
CASSYTMSNTEAFF
TGTGCCAGCAGCTATACCATGTCGAACACTGAAGCTTTCTTT
>TRBD1|TRBJ1-1|TRBV3-1/TRBV3-2|-
CASSQYDREGTEAFF
TGTGCCAGCAGCCAATACGACAGGGAAGGGACTGAAGCTTTCTTT
>TRBD2|TRBJ2-1|TRBV5-5|-
CASSFRGGNEQFF
TGTGCCAGCAGCTTTCGCGGGGGGAATGAGCAGTTCTTC
>-|TRBJ2-2|TRBV20-1|once
CSAGGTLNTGELFF
TGCAGTGCTGGTGGGACTCTGAACACCGGGGAGCTGTTTTTT
>-|TRBJ2-3|TRBV20-1|-
CSASTREADTQYF
TGCAGTGCTAGTACCAGGGAGGCAGATACGCAGTATTTT
>TRBD2|TRBJ2-7|TRBV7-2|-
CASSPRGGTASYEQYF
TGTGCCAGCAGCCCGCGGGGGGGGACGGCCTCCTACGAGCAGTACTTC
>TRBD1|TRBJ2-7|TRBV19|-
CASSLRDRGREQYF
TGTGCCAGTAGTCTCCGGGACAGGGGGCGCGAGCAGTACTTC
>-|TRBJ2-7|TRBV5-1|-
CASSPTGSGSYEQYF
TGCGCCAGCAGCCCCACGGGGTCAGGGTCCTACGAGCAGTACTTC
>-|TRBJ1-2|TRBV28|few
CASSRRGTNYGYTF
TGTGCCAGCAGTCGGCGGGGGACTAACTATGGCTACACCTTC
>-|TRBJ1-4|TRBV15|-
CATSRDRGRANEKLFF
TGTGCCACCAGCAGAGATCGAGGCAGGGCGAATGAAAAACTGTTTTTT
>-|TRBJ1-2|TRBV18|once
CASSPSSSGAPSPYGYTF
TGTGCCAGCTCACCATCCTCGAGCGGGGCCCCGTCGCCCTATGGCTACACCTTC
>-|TRBJ1-1|TRBV6-4|-
CASSESRDATEAFF
TGTGCCAGCAGTGAATCAAGGGACGCCACTGAAGCTTTCTTT
>-|TRBJ1-4|TRBV5-5|-
CASSLAGGAGEKLFF
TGTGCCAGCAGCTTGGCCGGAGGCGCCGGTGAAAAACTGTTTTTT
>-|TRBJ1-3|TRBV6-4|-
CASSPEAGVGNTIYF
TGTGCCAGCAGCCCCGAGGCAGGGGTTGGAAACACCATATATTTT
>-|TRBJ1-3|TRBV7-2|-
CASSLVGINLSGNTIYF
TGTGCCAGCAGCTTAGTAGGGATCAACCTCTCTGGAAACACCATATATTTT
>-|TRBJ1-1|TRBV7-2|-
CASSFNGRNTEAFF
TGTGCCAGCAGCTTTAATGGGAGAAACACTGAAGCTTTCTTT
>TRBD1|TRBJ1-6|TRBV12-3/TRBV12-4|few
CASKGQWNSPLHF
TGTGCCAGCAAGGGACAGTGGAATTCACCCCTCCACTTT
>-|TRBJ1-2|TRBV10-3|-
CAISRVEGREDGYTF
TGTGCCATCAGTCGCGTCGAGGGCAGGGAGGACGGCTACACCTTC
>-|TRBJ2-6|TRBV9|few
CASSVGWGSVTGANVLTF
TGTGCCAGCAGCGTAGGCTGGGGGTCTGTCACTGGGGCCAACGTCCTGACTTTC
>-|TRBJ1-1|TRBV12-3/TRBV12-4|once
CASSRSWNTEAFF
TGTGCCAGCAGCCGTTCCTGGAACACTGAAGCTTTCTTT
>-|TRBJ1-2|TRBV7-9|few
CASSPHNPQEVLSNYGYTF
TGTGCCAGCAGTCCACATAACCCCCAGGAGGTCTTAAGTAACTATGGCTACACCTTC
>-|TRBJ1-4|TRBV12-3/TRBV12-4|-
CASSPEGEEKLFF
TGTGCCAGCAGCCCCGAAGGGGAAGAAAAACTGTTTTTT
>-|TRBJ1-6|TRBV12-3/TRBV12-4|-
CASSLRGSSLHF
TGTGCCAGCAGTTTGAGGGGGTCGAGCCTCCACTTT
>-|TRBJ1-1|TRBV2|few
CASSAEALNTEAFF
TGTGCCAGCAGTGCCGAGGCTTTGAACACTGAAGCTTTCTTT
>-|TRBJ2-7|TRBV7-9|few
CASSPRTTLSSYEQYF
TGTGCCAGCAGCCCTCGGACAACTTTAAGCTCCTACGAGCAGTACTTC
>TRBD1|TRBJ1-1|TRBV5-6|-
CASSKDRGLAFF
TGTGCCAGCAGCAAAGACAGGGGGCTAGCTTTCTTT
>TRBD1|TRBJ2-7|TRBV19|once
CASSSQGQGGEQYF
TGTGCCAGTAGTTCCCAGGGACAGGGGGGCGAGCAGTACTTC
>-|TRBJ1-6|TRBV6-4|-
CASSWGTNNSPLHF
TGTGCCAGCAGCTGGGGGACAAACAATTCACCCCTCCACTTT
>-|TRBJ1-1|TRBV2|-
CASSEESLSVGTEAFF
TGTGCCAGCAGTGAAGAATCTCTCTCGGTCGGGACTGAAGCTTTCTTT
>TRBD1|TRBJ1-3|TRBV2|few
CASSPGQGKGLGTIYF
TGTGCCAGCAGCCCAGGACAGGGCAAAGGGTTAGGCACCATATATTTT
>TRBD1|TRBJ1-3|TRBV6-5|-
CASTGTGVNTIYF
TGTGCCAGCACAGGGACAGGGGTAAACACCATATATTTT
>-|TRBJ1-5|TRBV27|once
CASSLSGRFLKPQHF
TGTGCCAGCAGTTTATCCGGACGGTTCTTAAAGCCCCAGCATTTT
>-|TRBJ1-5|TRBV12-3/TRBV12-4|-
CASSFGHQPQHF
TGTGCCAGCAGTTTTGGTCATCAGCCCCAGCATTTT
>-|TRBJ1-5|TRBV6-5|-
CASRATRRTDQPQHF
TGTGCCAGCAGGGCGACCAGAAGGACCGATCAGCCCCAGCATTTT
>TRBD1|TRBJ1-5|TRBV9|-
CASSPGQGNNQPQHF
TGTGCCAGCAGCCCCGGACAGGGAAACAATCAGCCCCAGCATTTT
>TRBD1|TRBJ1-5|TRBV5-6|few
CASSFGGGFSNQPQHF
TGTGCCAGCAGCTTCGGAGGGGGCTTTAGCAATCAGCCCCAGCATTTT
>-|TRBJ1-5|TRBV4-1|-
CASSQVGSEGQLQHF
TGCGCCAGCAGCCAAGTAGGGTCTGAGGGCCAGCTCCAGCATTTT
>TRBD1|TRBJ1-2|TRBV29-1|-
CSVRTGNYGYTF
TGCAGCGTGCGGACAGGGAACTATGGCTACACCTTC